This T cell receptor beta chain was recovered during a study of control samples from healthy donors and cancer patients. Germline CDR1 reads KGHSH; CDR2 reads LQKENI. Deletions cut 2 bases from V and 8 bases from J, with 18 bases between. The CDR3 totals 15 residues. Sequencing was performed with immunoSEQ multiplex PCR; in TCRdb, only in-frame clones are kept and a portion is missing. Of about 74,000 clones in the sample, around nine tenths were seen once. The count of this clone is one. The chain is built from TRBV18 and TRBJ1-2; tentative D call: TRBD1 (5 bases). This sequence originates from a woman aged 45-65 years in good health. The sample was blood. The CDR3 is CASSPLTEGPGGYTF. CDR3 DNA sequence: TGTGCCAGCTCACCATTAACGGAGGGACCTGGAGGCTACACCTTC.